The 2 T cell receptor beta chains in this list originate from one sample, sequenced in a study of blood T cell repertoires in COVID-19. TCRdb's table, derived via immunoSEQ multiplex PCR, lists solely in-frame clones and lacks some. There are 200,000 to 300,000 clones in the sample; 82% occur only once, and approximately 13% lies in the top ten. Sequenced material: peripheral blood. The receptors here all came from a woman aged 55-70 years with active or convalescent COVID-19.

The chain recombines TRBV7-8 with TRBJ1-1; D is perhaps TRBD1 (6 bases). The V end lost 4 bases, the J end lost 1 base, and 22 bases lay between the germline ends. The germline V gene has CDR1 SGHVS and CDR2 FQNEAQ. This CDR3 contains 18 residues. The CDR3 region has the DNA TGTGCCAGCAGCTCAACAGGGTTTTGGCTAGGGTCGAACACTGAAGCTTTCTTT. This encodes CASSSTGFWLGSNTEAFF.

On this clone itself: The sample holds other DNA sequences that translate to the same CDR3. The rearrangement uses TRBV11-2 and TRBJ1-4; D is unclear. The CDR3 loop spans 11 amino acids. CDR1 SGHAT and CDR2 FQNNGV come from the germline V gene. Trimming stripped 5 bases from V and 8 bases from J, with 6 bases between. The CDR3 DNA reads TGTGCCAGCAGCCAGAACGAAAAACTGTTTTTT. Protein sequence: CASSQNEKLFF.